This TCR beta chain was recovered during a study of T cell changes during pregnancy in multiple sclerosis. Looked up from germline, CDR1 is SQVTM and CDR2 is ANQGSEA. The CDR3 has 11 amino acids. J was trimmed by 3 bases and V by 6 bases; bases with no gene match: 1. Sequencing was performed with immunoSEQ multiplex PCR; in TCRdb, only in-frame clones are kept and a portion is missing. Of about 56,000 clones in the sample, about 92% were seen once. This chain connects TRBV29-1 to TRBJ2-7; 8 nucleotides align to TRBD1. This TCR was recovered from a female donor with multiple sclerosis, enrolled in a pregnancy study. This specimen was CD4+ T cells from peripheral blood mononuclear cells, taken in the second trimester of pregnancy. The CDR3 bases are TGCAGCGTAGACAGGGGCTACGAGCAGTACTTC. Its protein product is CSVDRGYEQYF.